This passage covers 29 T cell receptor beta chains from one sample sequenced in a study of shared clonotypes between healthy human individuals. The data were produced by immunoSEQ multiplex PCR, yet TCRdb's version contains in-frame clones alone and is incomplete. The sample lists 1.5 million to 2.5 million clones, about 94% occurring once. CD45RO-negative cells were positively selected for CCR7, leaving out terminally differentiated effector memory CD45RA+ cells. The sequenced sample was naive CD8+ T cells sorted from blood. Source of these receptors: a man aged 18 to 29 in good health.

The V call is TRBV6-1, the J call TRBJ2-5; D uncertain. The CDR3 has 13 amino acids. V lost 6 bases to trimming and J lost 5 bases, with 13 bases between them. Germline V lookup: CDR1 MNHNS, CDR2 SASEGT. In nucleotides, the CDR3 is TGTGCCAGCAGCGCGACCCCTTTCGAGACCCAGTACTTC. This translates into CASSATPFETQYF.

The CDR3 DNA follows: TGTGCCAGCAGCTTGGTTGGGGGACCTGGAAACACCATATATTTT. Translated, it gives CASSLVGGPGNTIYF. The V gene is TRBV5-6, the J gene TRBJ1-3, with a weak D call TRBD1 (5 bases). CDR1 and CDR2 (germline): SGHDT, YYEEEE. The length of the CDR3 is 15 residues. Trimming stripped 0 bases from V and 2 bases from J, with 9 bases between.

The genes are TRBV11-2 and TRBJ2-1; TRBD2 agrees at 11 bases. V shed 10 bases and J 9 bases; nucleotides not matched to a gene: 8. The germline gives CDR1 SGHAT, CDR2 FQNNGV. CDR3 size: 13 residues. CDR3 loop: CATLAGGGPEQFF. DNA of the CDR3: TGTGCCACCCTAGCGGGGGGCGGTCCTGAGCAGTTCTTC.

This chain joins TRBV30 and TRBJ2-2; D possibly uses TRBD1 or TRBD2 (6 bases each). Germline CDR1 and CDR2: GTSNPN and SVGIG (reference sequence). This CDR3 region has 14 residues. V shed 2 bases and J shed 4 bases, with 11 bases lying between them. CDR3 loop: CAWSRGAGTGELFF. The CDR3 DNA is TGTGCCTGGAGTAGGGGGGCGGGCACCGGGGAGCTGTTTTTT. The full variable domain, its missing parts supplied by reference TRBV30 and TRBJ2-2, is SQTIHQWPATLVQPVGSPLSLECTVEGTSNPNLYWYRQAAGRGLQLLFYSVGIGQISSEVPQNLSASRPQDRQFILSSKKLLLSDSGFYLCAWSRGAGTGELFFGEGSRLTVL.

The chain recombines TRBV5-4 with TRBJ2-1; a weak D match, TRBD1 (6 bases). Between the trimmed V and J ends, which lost 0 bases and 0 bases, there was a span of 10 bases. The germline CDR1 and CDR2 sequences are SGHNT and YYREEE (reference sequence). The CDR3 contains 16 residues. CDR3 protein: CASSLDQGSSYNEQFF. The CDR3 DNA reads TGTGCCAGCAGCTTGGATCAGGGGAGCTCCTACAATGAGCAGTTCTTC.

The chain uses TRBV27 and TRBJ2-3; TRBD2 matches 9 bases. The V segment lost 6 bases and the J segment 6 bases; nucleotides outside the gene matches: 13. The CDR3 length is 16 residues. The germline CDR1 and CDR2 sequences are MNHEY and SMNVEV (reference sequence). CDR3 region: CASSPLTSGYSDTQYF. The CDR3 region has the DNA TGTGCCAGCAGCCCCCTGACTAGCGGATACTCGGATACGCAGTATTTT.

The chain joins TRBV27 to TRBJ2-5; TRBD2 matches 8 bases. Trimming took 4 bases from V and 4 from J; bases not matched to a gene: 8. This CDR3 contains 15 residues. Germline assignment: CDR1 MNHEY and CDR2 SMNVEV (reference sequence). The CDR3, as DNA: TGTGCCAGCAGTTCTCGGGGGCTAGCGGGAGAGACCCAGTACTTC. Encoded protein: CASSSRGLAGETQYF.

J is TRBJ2-3 and V is TRBV9, with 9 bases fitting TRBD2. Trimming cost V 0 bases and J 3 bases; bases outside gene matches: 5. The CDR3 is 16 amino acids. Germline V gene sequence: CDR1 SGDLS, CDR2 YYNGEE. CDR3 loop: CASSVGVSGSTDTQYF. CDR3 DNA: TGTGCCAGCAGCGTAGGGGTTAGCGGGAGTACAGATACGCAGTATTTT.

The chain carries TRBV7-9 and TRBJ1-1, with a possible D match to TRBD1 (5 bases). Germline V lookup: CDR1 SEHNR, CDR2 FQNEAQ (reference sequence). The length of the CDR3 is 16 residues. The V gene lost 0 bases and the J gene lost 3 bases, with 14 bases spanning the gap. CDR3 in amino acids: CASSLAGEGRDTEAFF. As DNA, the CDR3 is TGTGCCAGCAGCTTAGCGGGAGAGGGACGGGACACTGAAGCTTTCTTT.

The chain has TRBV5-4 and TRBJ2-5; 7 bases fit TRBD2. V gave up 4 bases and J gave up 1 base; unmatched junction bases: 4. Germline V gene lookup returns CDR1 SGHNT and CDR2 YYREEE (reference sequence). The CDR3 extends over 14 amino acids. The CDR3: CASSAWTSQETQYF. DNA for the CDR3: TGTGCCAGCAGCGCGTGGACTAGCCAAGAGACCCAGTACTTC.

The V gene is TRBV6-6, the J gene TRBJ2-7; a possible D gene is TRBD1 (6 bases). Germline V lookup: CDR1 MNHNY, CDR2 SVGAGI (reference sequence). V was clipped by 3 bases and J by 4 bases, with 13 bases between them. This CDR3 comprises 14 residues. Here the CDR3 DNA reads TGTGCCAGCAGTTATATTCAGACAGGTTACGAGCAGTACTTC. As protein: CASSYIQTGYEQYF.

The V gene is TRBV4-1, the J gene TRBJ2-7; perhaps TRBD2 as D (5 bases). This CDR3 comprises 15 residues. Germline assignment: CDR1 MGHRA and CDR2 YSYEKL. The ends were cut back, 1 base at V and 4 bases at J, with 14 bases in the middle. The CDR3, as DNA: TGCGCCAGCAGCCAAGCCCCAATCGGGGTTTACGAGCAGTACTTC. This gives the protein CASSQAPIGVYEQYF.

This sequence joins TRBV13 and TRBJ2-1, with D uncertain. Per germline, CDR1 PRHDT and CDR2 FYEKMQ (reference sequence). V lost 4 bases and J 0 bases, leaving 16 bases between the germline ends. This CDR3 has 17 residues. The CDR3 is CASSSPEAPSSYNEQFF. The CDR3, as DNA: TGTGCCAGCAGCTCCCCCGAGGCCCCGAGCTCCTACAATGAGCAGTTCTTC.

The rearrangement joins TRBV7-9 to TRBJ1-2, with D possibly being TRBD1 (5 bases). V dropped 2 bases and J dropped 4 bases, with 8 bases sitting between them. The length of the CDR3 is 13 residues. From germline, CDR1 is SEHNR and CDR2 FQNEAQ (reference sequence). Here the CDR3 DNA reads TGTGCCAGCAGCTTACAGGGCTCCTATGGCTACACCTTC. Encoded protein: CASSLQGSYGYTF.

The genes are TRBV7-9 and TRBJ1-6, with no clear D. This CDR3 spans 14 amino acids. The V gene's germline CDR1 is SEHNR and CDR2 FQNEAQ (reference sequence). V lost 1 base to trimming and J lost 6 bases, with 7 bases between them. The CDR3 bases are TGTGCCAGCAGCTTAGACAGCGCTAATTCACCCCTCCACTTT. This sequence encodes CASSLDSANSPLHF. The full variable domain, completed using reference TRBV7-9 and TRBJ1-6, is DTGVSQNPRHKITKRGQNVTFRCDPISEHNRLYWYRQTLGQGPEFLTYFQNEAQLEKSRLLSDRFSAERPKGSFSTLEIQRTEQGDSAMYLCASSLDSANSPLHFGNGTRLTVT.

The gene calls are TRBV4-1 and TRBJ1-1; D possibly corresponds to TRBD1 (6 bases). This CDR3 contains 12 residues. V was trimmed by 4 bases and J by 7 bases, leaving 10 bases between them. Per germline, CDR1 MGHRA and CDR2 YSYEKL. This CDR3 reads CASSPPDSEAFF. CDR3 bases: TGCGCCAGCAGCCCACCGGACAGTGAAGCTTTCTTT.

The chain recombines TRBV28 with TRBJ1-1; 9 nucleotides agree with TRBD1. From germline, CDR1 is MDHEN and CDR2 SYDVKM. This CDR3 is 14 amino acids long. With V trimmed by 6 bases and J by 6 bases, 8 bases remained unmatched. Here the CDR3 DNA reads TGTGCCAGCAGCCCCGGACAGGGGTCCGCTGAAGCTTTCTTT. Protein sequence: CASSPGQGSAEAFF.

The chain employs TRBV5-1 and TRBJ1-2; D perhaps matches TRBD1 (5 bases). Germline V gene lookup returns CDR1 SGHRS and CDR2 YFSETQ. The CDR3 extends over 14 amino acids. Deletions cut 4 bases from V and 2 bases from J, with 12 bases between. CDR3 sequence reads: CASSPLGPNYGYTF. The CDR3, as DNA: TGCGCCAGCAGCCCCCTGGGGCCCAACTATGGCTACACCTTC.

The chain recombines TRBV6-5 with TRBJ2-7, with D uncertain. This CDR3 comprises 13 residues. Germline V gene sequence: CDR1 MNHEY, CDR2 SVGAGI. Trimming pared 5 bases from V and 5 bases from J, leaving 13 bases between. CDR3 in amino acids: CASSPHALDEQYF. The CDR3 coding sequence is TGTGCCAGCAGTCCCCATGCCCTGGACGAGCAGTACTTC.

The genes are TRBV5-1 and TRBJ2-3; D not resolved. The V gene's germline CDR1 is SGHRS and CDR2 YFSETQ. Trimming cost V 1 base and J 2 bases, with 5 bases left between them. The CDR3 extends over 13 amino acids. The CDR3 coding sequence is TGCGCCAGCAGCTTGTGGCCCACAGATACGCAGTATTTT. Translating it yields CASSLWPTDTQYF.

This clone was recorded only once. This chain links TRBV27 with TRBJ1-4; 7 nucleotides agree with TRBD1. This CDR3 is 13 amino acids long. CDR1 is MNHEY and CDR2 is SMNVEV in the germline V gene (reference sequence). Trimming at V came to 6 bases and at J to 6 bases, leaving 4 bases not matched to a gene. The CDR3 region has the DNA TGTGCCAGCAGGACAGGGTTGGATGAAAAACTGTTTTTT. Translation gives CASRTGLDEKLFF.

The rearrangement links TRBV10-2 to TRBJ2-7, with D unclear. Between the trimmed V and J ends, which lost 0 bases and 1 base, there was a span of 4 bases. The germline V gene has CDR1 WSHSY and CDR2 SAAADI. The CDR3 contains 13 residues. The CDR3 loop reads CASSESNSYEQYF. In DNA, the CDR3 is TGCGCCAGCAGTGAGTCGAATTCCTACGAGCAGTACTTC.

This clone occurred once. Distinct nucleotide sequences in the sample also encode this CDR3. The chain is built from TRBV7-3 and TRBJ2-3; D remains ambiguous. Trimming cost V 2 bases and J 6 bases, with 6 bases left between them. The CDR3 covers 12 residues. Per germline, CDR1 SGHTA and CDR2 FQGTGA. CDR3 bases: TGTGCCAGCAGCTTATCCGGGGATACGCAGTATTTT. Translated, it gives CASSLSGDTQYF.

In its sample, this clone was seen once. The CDR3 loop is CASSENSTPGTGKSPLHF. The CDR3 DNA is TGTGCCAGCAGTGAAAACTCCACACCCGGGACAGGGAAGTCACCCCTCCACTTT. The chain couples TRBV6-1 to TRBJ1-6, with 9 bases matching TRBD1. J lost 10 bases, V lost 2 bases, and 15 bases had no gene match. This CDR3 is built from 18 residues. The germline V gene encodes CDR1 MNHNS and CDR2 SASEGT.

This clone was observed a few times. Other nucleotide sequences from this sample produce the same CDR3. The chain is built from TRBV28 and TRBJ1-1; possibly TRBD1 for D (5 bases). Germline CDR1 reads MDHEN; CDR2 reads SYDVKM. This CDR3 region has 13 residues. The V end was cut by 0 bases, the J end by 4 bases, with 6 bases between. CDR3 loop: CASSLWGGTEAFF. In DNA form, the CDR3 reads TGTGCCAGCAGTTTATGGGGGGGCACTGAAGCTTTCTTT.

With respect to this clone: Other DNA sequences from this sample encode an identical CDR3 as well. V gene TRBV27 combines with J gene TRBJ2-3; D is possibly TRBD1 (5 bases). This CDR3 comprises 14 residues. The germline CDR1 and CDR2 sequences are MNHEY and SMNVEV (reference sequence). Trimming removed 3 bases from V and 1 base from J, with 8 bases in between. The DNA for the CDR3 is TGTGCCAGCAGTTTTAGCAGGGGCACAGATACGCAGTATTTT. Translating it yields CASSFSRGTDTQYF.

This clone appeared a single time. The chain combines TRBV7-9 with TRBJ2-1, with TRBD2 identical over 13 bases. Germline CDR1 is SEHNR and CDR2 is FQNEAQ (reference sequence). The CDR3 has 16 residues. V shed 5 bases and J 7 bases; nucleotides not matched to a gene: 8. CDR3 loop: CASSRRLAGGLNEQFF. CDR3 DNA: TGTGCCAGCAGCCGGCGACTAGCGGGGGGCCTTAATGAGCAGTTCTTC.

The chain joins TRBV29-1 to TRBJ1-2, with 8 bases identical to TRBD1. This CDR3 is 11 amino acids long. Trimming cost V 7 bases and J 8 bases; bases outside gene matches: 6. Germline assignment: CDR1 SQVTM and CDR2 ANQGSEA. The CDR3 DNA reads as TGCAGCGGGCAGGGGGCCCAGGGCTACACCTTC. This gives the protein CSGQGAQGYTF.

The chain joins TRBV7-9 to TRBJ1-1; no clear D. Germline V gene sequence: CDR1 SEHNR, CDR2 FQNEAQ (reference sequence). V was trimmed by 5 bases and J by 0 bases, leaving 16 bases between them. The CDR3 is 16 amino acids. CDR3 bases: TGTGCCAGCAGCCCCGTTCTTAGCCCCATGAACACTGAAGCTTTCTTT. Translation: CASSPVLSPMNTEAFF. Looking up the rest from reference TRBV7-9 and TRBJ1-1 gives the full variable domain: DTGVSQNPRHKITKRGQNVTFRCDPISEHNRLYWYRQTLGQGPEFLTYFQNEAQLEKSRLLSDRFSAERPKGSFSTLEIQRTEQGDSAMYLCASSPVLSPMNTEAFFGQGTRLTVV.